Reported below is one T cell receptor beta chain. Antigen: not known. The data are from a study of shared clonotypes between healthy human individuals. Whole-study findings and limits: What limited the represented genetic and exposure-history diversity was the small number of donors.

The study ran the assay at deep level. Every unsorted PBMC PCR replicate was loaded with approximately 290 ng DNA, tens of thousands of T cell genomes. Only in-frame clones appear in the TCRdb table, and some are missing; sequencing was by immunoSEQ multiplex PCR. The data show 500,000 to 650,000 clones, around 76% seen once. This CDR3 has 14 amino acids. The ends lost 2 bases at V and 5 bases at J; junction bases unmatched: 4. The V gene's germline CDR1 is SEHNR and CDR2 FQNEAQ (reference sequence). Sequencing was performed on PBMCs. The chain uses TRBV7-9 and TRBJ2-7; 9 bases are shared with TRBD2. The sequence derives from a woman aged 35 to 49 in good health. Some clones in this sample may be carry-over from other donors' samples. The CDR3 sequence is CASSLTTSGNEQYF. In DNA form, the CDR3 reads TGTGCCAGCAGCTTAACGACTAGCGGCAACGAGCAGTACTTC.